A selection of T cell receptor beta chains follows, all from one sample in a study of blood T cell repertoires in COVID-19. Assay used: immunoSEQ multiplex PCR; TCRdb lists only in-frame clones, some missing. The data show roughly 400,000 clones, just under 90% seen once. Sequencing input: PBMCs or T cells enriched from blood (not recorded which). The receptor source for this set is a woman in her fifties or sixties who had recovered from COVID-19. Both conserved end residues are part of each CDR3. The D gene is left open where the match is weak. Only some rows state a clone size, as once, few, many or a class for expanded clones.

len: 13; d_gene: -; abundance: -; v_gene: TRBV7-2; j_gene: TRBJ1-5; CDR3nt: TGTGCCAGCAGCTATCGGACAGATCAGCCCCAGCATTTT; CDR3aa: CASSYRTDQPQHF
len: 16; d_gene: TRBD1; abundance: -; v_gene: TRBV5-1; j_gene: TRBJ1-4; CDR3nt: TGCGCCAGCAGCCTCGGACAGGATGCAACTAATGAAAAACTGTTTTTT; CDR3aa: CASSLGQDATNEKLFF
len: 16; d_gene: TRBD2; abundance: many; v_gene: TRBV4-2; j_gene: TRBJ2-1; CDR3nt: TGTGCCAGCAGTGAAGACCAAGCGGGGTCCTACAATGAGCAGTTCTTC; CDR3aa: CASSEDQAGSYNEQFF
len: 14; d_gene: -; abundance: -; v_gene: TRBV19; j_gene: TRBJ2-1; CDR3nt: TGTGCCAGTAGTATAGTTAGGGGAAACAATGAGCAGTTCTTC; CDR3aa: CASSIVRGNNEQFF
len: 14; d_gene: TRBD1; abundance: -; v_gene: TRBV19; j_gene: TRBJ1-1; CDR3nt: TGTGCCAGTAGTAGCCGACAGGGGGGTACTGAAGCTTTCTTT; CDR3aa: CASSSRQGGTEAFF
len: 15; d_gene: -; abundance: -; v_gene: TRBV5-8; j_gene: TRBJ1-5; CDR3nt: TGTGCCAGCAGCTTGCGGGAGATAAGCAATCAGCCCCAGCATTTT; CDR3aa: CASSLREISNQPQHF
len: 19; d_gene: -; abundance: -; v_gene: TRBV6-1; j_gene: TRBJ1-6; CDR3nt: TGTGCCAGCAGTGAAGTCAGGGCCAGCTCAAGCTCCTATAATTCACCCCTCCACTTT; CDR3aa: CASSEVRASSSSYNSPLHF
len: 14; d_gene: -; abundance: -; v_gene: TRBV30; j_gene: TRBJ1-2; CDR3nt: TGTGCCTGGAGTCGGCAGGGCCTTAACTATGGCTACACCTTC; CDR3aa: CAWSRQGLNYGYTF
len: 14; d_gene: -; abundance: -; v_gene: TRBV7-8; j_gene: TRBJ1-5; CDR3nt: TGTGCCAGCAGACTACTCGATAGCAATCAGCCCCAGCATTTT; CDR3aa: CASRLLDSNQPQHF
len: 13; d_gene: TRBD1; abundance: -; v_gene: TRBV7-9; j_gene: TRBJ1-2; CDR3nt: TGTGCCAGCAGCCCACGGACAGGGTTTGGCTACACCTTC; CDR3aa: CASSPRTGFGYTF
len: 16; d_gene: TRBD2; abundance: -; v_gene: TRBV24-1; j_gene: TRBJ2-1; CDR3nt: TGTGCCACCAGTGATTTTTCCCCGGGGGGTGGGAATGAGCAGTTCTTC; CDR3aa: CATSDFSPGGGNEQFF
len: 11; d_gene: -; abundance: -; v_gene: TRBV7-2; j_gene: TRBJ2-2; CDR3nt: TGTGCCAGCAGCCACTCCGGGGAGCTGTTTTTT; CDR3aa: CASSHSGELFF
len: 12; d_gene: -; abundance: once; v_gene: TRBV18; j_gene: TRBJ2-1; CDR3nt: TGTGCCAGCTCATTCAGCTACAATGAGCAGTTCTTC; CDR3aa: CASSFSYNEQFF
len: 10; d_gene: -; abundance: -; v_gene: TRBV20-1; j_gene: TRBJ2-7; CDR3nt: TGCAGTGCCTGGCTCTACGAGCAGTACTTC; CDR3aa: CSAWLYEQYF
len: 13; d_gene: -; abundance: -; v_gene: TRBV3-1/TRBV3-2; j_gene: TRBJ2-5; CDR3nt: TGTGCCAGCAGCCAAAGCGATCGAGAGACCCAGTACTTC; CDR3aa: CASSQSDRETQYF
len: 13; d_gene: -; abundance: -; v_gene: TRBV12-3/TRBV12-4; j_gene: TRBJ1-2; CDR3nt: TGTGCCAGCAGTTTATATCCGGGGGACGGCTACACCTTC; CDR3aa: CASSLYPGDGYTF
len: 13; d_gene: -; abundance: -; v_gene: TRBV29-1; j_gene: TRBJ1-1; CDR3nt: TGCAGCGTCCAGGGGAGTGTGGGCACTGAAGCTTTCTTT; CDR3aa: CSVQGSVGTEAFF
len: 13; d_gene: TRBD1; abundance: -; v_gene: TRBV5-6; j_gene: TRBJ2-7; CDR3nt: TGTGCCAGCAGTCGACAGGGTAGCTACGAGCAGTACTTC; CDR3aa: CASSRQGSYEQYF
len: 16; d_gene: TRBD2; abundance: -; v_gene: TRBV19; j_gene: TRBJ2-7; CDR3nt: TGTGCCAGTAGTACCCCGGGGACTAGCGGGACCTACGAGCAGTACTTC; CDR3aa: CASSTPGTSGTYEQYF
len: 15; d_gene: -; abundance: -; v_gene: TRBV10-3; j_gene: TRBJ1-6; CDR3nt: TGTGCCATCAGGGGGGAGGGTTCCTATAATTCACCCCTCCACTTT; CDR3aa: CAIRGEGSYNSPLHF
len: 12; d_gene: -; abundance: once; v_gene: TRBV28; j_gene: TRBJ2-1; CDR3nt: TGTGCCAGCACCCGAACTAGCTATGAGCAGTTCTTC; CDR3aa: CASTRTSYEQFF
len: 16; d_gene: -; abundance: -; v_gene: TRBV28; j_gene: TRBJ2-2; CDR3nt: TGTGCCAGCAGTTTTTACCCGGGAGCGTACACCGGGGAGCTGTTTTTT; CDR3aa: CASSFYPGAYTGELFF
len: 16; d_gene: -; abundance: -; v_gene: TRBV14; j_gene: TRBJ2-1; CDR3nt: TGTGCCAGCAGCCAAAAGCCCCTGGTGAACTACAATGAGCAGTTCTTC; CDR3aa: CASSQKPLVNYNEQFF
len: 13; d_gene: -; abundance: -; v_gene: TRBV7-2; j_gene: TRBJ1-1; CDR3nt: TGTGCCAGCAGCCTGGACCGGGAGACTGAAGCTTTCTTT; CDR3aa: CASSLDRETEAFF
len: 17; d_gene: -; abundance: -; v_gene: TRBV28; j_gene: TRBJ2-6; CDR3nt: TGTGCCAGCAGTTCCCCCGGCAGGGGATCCGGGGCCAACGTCCTGACTTTC; CDR3aa: CASSSPGRGSGANVLTF
len: 14; d_gene: TRBD1; abundance: -; v_gene: TRBV7-9; j_gene: TRBJ2-7; CDR3nt: TGTGCCAGCAGCTTAGCGGGACAGGACTACGAGCAGTACTTC; CDR3aa: CASSLAGQDYEQYF
len: 17; d_gene: TRBD1; abundance: -; v_gene: TRBV7-9; j_gene: TRBJ1-2; CDR3nt: TGTGCCAGCAGTTCCTCCACTAGGACAGGGTGGATCTATGGCTACACCTTC; CDR3aa: CASSSSTRTGWIYGYTF
len: 14; d_gene: -; abundance: -; v_gene: TRBV5-1; j_gene: TRBJ1-2; CDR3nt: TGCGCCAGCAGCGGACGACAGTCTAACTATGGCTACACCTTC; CDR3aa: CASSGRQSNYGYTF
len: 15; d_gene: -; abundance: -; v_gene: TRBV5-8; j_gene: TRBJ1-2; CDR3nt: TGTGCCAGCAGCTTGGGCGGCAGTTGGAACTATGGCTACACCTTC; CDR3aa: CASSLGGSWNYGYTF
len: 15; d_gene: -; abundance: -; v_gene: TRBV5-6; j_gene: TRBJ1-2; CDR3nt: TGTGCCAGCAGCAGCGGCTTCAGGGGTGTCGGCGGCTACACCTTC; CDR3aa: CASSSGFRGVGGYTF
len: 15; d_gene: -; abundance: -; v_gene: TRBV19; j_gene: TRBJ1-4; CDR3nt: TGTGCCAGTAGTATTCCTCGGGAAAGTGGTGAAAAACTGTTTTTT; CDR3aa: CASSIPRESGEKLFF
len: 12; d_gene: -; abundance: -; v_gene: TRBV12-3/TRBV12-4; j_gene: TRBJ1-1; CDR3nt: TGTGCCAGCAGTACCAGGGGACCTGAAGCTTTCTTT; CDR3aa: CASSTRGPEAFF
len: 13; d_gene: TRBD1; abundance: once; v_gene: TRBV5-4; j_gene: TRBJ1-2; CDR3nt: TGTGCCAGCAGTCGGGACAGGTTGGCTGGCTACACCTTC; CDR3aa: CASSRDRLAGYTF
len: 13; d_gene: -; abundance: once; v_gene: TRBV6-5; j_gene: TRBJ1-1; CDR3nt: TGTGCCAGCAGACCTTTAGTAGGGGCTGAAGCTTTCTTT; CDR3aa: CASRPLVGAEAFF
len: 13; d_gene: TRBD1; abundance: -; v_gene: TRBV4-2; j_gene: TRBJ1-3; CDR3nt: TGTGCCAGTCAACAGGGGACTGGAAACACCATATATTTT; CDR3aa: CASQQGTGNTIYF
len: 15; d_gene: TRBD1; abundance: -; v_gene: TRBV5-1; j_gene: TRBJ2-1; CDR3nt: TGCGCCAGCAGCTACCCCGGGACAGCCTACAATGAGCAGTTCTTC; CDR3aa: CASSYPGTAYNEQFF
len: 13; d_gene: -; abundance: few; v_gene: TRBV2; j_gene: TRBJ1-1; CDR3nt: TGTGCCAGCAGTGAGGTCGGGGGGGCTGAAGCTTTCTTT; CDR3aa: CASSEVGGAEAFF
len: 15; d_gene: TRBD1; abundance: -; v_gene: TRBV2; j_gene: TRBJ1-3; CDR3nt: TGTGCCAGCAGTCGACAGGGAACCTCTGGAAACACCATATATTTT; CDR3aa: CASSRQGTSGNTIYF
len: 14; d_gene: -; abundance: -; v_gene: TRBV4-3; j_gene: TRBJ2-5; CDR3nt: TGCGCCAGCAGCCAAGGTCTGAGGGAAGAGACCCAGTACTTC; CDR3aa: CASSQGLREETQYF